This T cell receptor beta chain was sequenced for a study of CD8 T cells in Susac syndrome (dated by TCRdb to the late 2010s). Study-level background: Repertoire sequencing was used to test whether CD8+ T cell activation and differentiation in Susac syndrome was antigen driven. Clonality of the CD8+ T cell repertoire was compared between about a dozen healthy donors, 14 Susac syndrome patients and 15 multiple sclerosis patients.

Summary of the overall study and its limitations: The study acknowledged that relatively few individuals were included in the TCR sequencing and HLA analysis.

As concerns this clonotype: Its antigen has not been determined. The sample holds no much larger clone one base away, and base qualities are not on file.

RNA was extracted with the RNeasy kit and about 0.45 to 1 ug was reverse transcribed using random hexamers. The immunoSEQ multiplex PCR assay, which covers 54 Vbeta and 13 Jbeta segments, was used to amplify TCR beta CDR3 regions. PCR amplification bias was corrected by using a synthetic template baseline for primer optimization and computational correction. Concerning the study's data processing: Only productive sequences were kept, with reads annotated to V, D and J genes according to IMGT and analyzed in immunoSEQ Analyzer. To calculate clonality, Shannon entropy was normalized by log2 of the number of productive unique sequences and then subtracted from one. For each patient and control, public and private clones were evaluated among the 100 most prevalent clones. Clones were defined as Susac-specific if absent from the healthy and MS cohorts, from 1052 published viral clones and from other ImmuneACCESS disease sequences. TCRdb itself trimmed the public reads at Q25 with fastp, ran MiXCR and retained productive beta chains. For every CDR3 protein sequence, its rows merge into one entry that carries the most common genes and DNA. These V and J calls derive from TCRdb rather than the authors' analysis. The sample table lists 150,000 to 200,000 distinct CDR3 sequences, roughly 95% of them with a count of one. The ten top clones hold 0.15% to 0.2% of the sample.

High-throughput TCR beta sequencing profiled peripheral blood CD8+ and CD4+ T cells from healthy donors, Susac syndrome patients and multiple sclerosis patients. Treatment-naive patients with stable or active relapsing-remitting disease fulfilling revised McDonald criteria were used as multiple sclerosis controls. CD8+ TEMRA cells were enriched by FACS, while bulk CD8+ and CD4+ T cells were purified by magnetic negative isolation. Blood was collected in EDTA tubes and processed within 24 hours, with PBMCs isolated through density gradient centrifugation. PBMCs intended for TCR sequencing were cryopreserved in liquid nitrogen and were subsequently thawed in a 37 degrees C water bath. The sorted or isolated CD4+, CD8+ and CD8+ TEMRA cells reached a purity of at least 90%. Trimming takes 5 bases from V and 11 bases from J, and the germline ends sit 16 bases apart. Taken from the germline V gene (reference sequence), the CDR1 and CDR2 loops are PRHDT and FYEKMQ. The cysteine opens and the phenylalanine closes a CDR3 of 12 amino acids. Here the CDR3 DNA is all that survives: 36 bases in frame from base 1.

The receptor was derived from a human donor with multiple sclerosis. Source material: CD8+ T cells from PBMCs. The rearranged segments are TRBV13 and TRBJ2-7, with no confident D gene call. In nucleotide form, the sequence is TGTGCCAGCAGCCCGGACGGCAAATCGAAGTACTTC. This yields the protein CASSPDGKSKYF.